Listed below are T cell receptor beta chains from one sample, sequenced in a study of blood T cell repertoires in COVID-19. The method was immunoSEQ multiplex PCR; TCRdb's version includes in-frame clones alone and lacks a portion of them. The table shows about 440,000 clones, with more than 85% occurring only once. Material: peripheral blood. The receptors stem from a woman in her twenties or thirties with acute or convalescent COVID-19. CDR3s include the opening cysteine and the closing phenylalanine or tryptophan. The D gene is left open where the match is weak. Where a row states a size, it is once, few, many or the class of an expanded clone; other rows omit it.

d_gene	len	abundance	v_gene	j_gene	CDR3nt	CDR3aa
NA	15	NA	TRBV2	TRBJ2-1	TGTGCCAGCAGTGAGAGGCAGGGGGGATACAATGAGCAGTTCTTC	CASSERQGGYNEQFF
TRBD1	13	NA	TRBV29-1	TRBJ2-1	TGCAGCGCTTCCGGGACAGGGGTCAATGAGCAGTTCTTC	CSASGTGVNEQFF
NA	11	once	TRBV6-5	TRBJ1-1	TGTGCCAGCATTCAGGGCTCCCAAGCTTTCTTT	CASIQGSQAFF
TRBD2	16	NA	TRBV7-3	TRBJ2-1	TGTGCCAGCAGCTCAACCCGACTAGCGGGAGCCAATGAGCAGTTCTTC	CASSSTRLAGANEQFF
TRBD1	16	few	TRBV19	TRBJ1-5	TGTGCCAGTAGCCCATGGGGACAGCTACTGAATCAGCCCCAGCATTTT	CASSPWGQLLNQPQHF
TRBD1	15	few	TRBV18	TRBJ1-2	TGTGCCAGCTCACCAACACAGGGGGTAGGAAATGGCTACACCTTC	CASSPTQGVGNGYTF
TRBD1	16	NA	TRBV7-2	TRBJ2-2	TGTGCCAGCAGCTTATTTCAGGGGGCTGACACCGGGGAGCTGTTTTTT	CASSLFQGADTGELFF
TRBD2	15	NA	TRBV9	TRBJ2-1	TGTGCCAGCAGCCCAACTGGGGGGGACTACAATGAGCAGTTCTTC	CASSPTGGDYNEQFF
TRBD1	15	NA	TRBV30	TRBJ1-2	TGTGCCTGGATGGGACAGGGGGATTGGTACTATGGCTACACCTTC	CAWMGQGDWYYGYTF
TRBD1	13	NA	TRBV2	TRBJ1-2	TGTGCCAGTAAGACAGGGAGAAACTATGGCTACACCTTC	CASKTGRNYGYTF
NA	14	NA	TRBV5-6	TRBJ1-4	TGTGCCAGCAGCTTTTGGACAGCTAATGAAAAACTGTTTTTT	CASSFWTANEKLFF
NA	13	few	TRBV9	TRBJ2-7	TGTGCCAGCAGCCAGAATACAGGGTTCGAGCAGTACTTC	CASSQNTGFEQYF
NA	14	NA	TRBV30	TRBJ2-1	TGTGCCTGGAGTGCCCTCACAGGTTTCAATGAGCAGTTCTTC	CAWSALTGFNEQFF
TRBD2	15	NA	TRBV7-2	TRBJ2-7	TGTGCCAGCAGCTTAGTCGGCGGGGGGGCTTACGAGCAGTACTTC	CASSLVGGGAYEQYF
TRBD1	15	NA	TRBV5-1	TRBJ1-1	TGCGCCAGCAGCTCCCACGGACAGGGGGGCACTGAAGCTTTCTTT	CASSSHGQGGTEAFF
TRBD1	20	NA	TRBV7-8	TRBJ2-6	TGTGCCATAACCGGGACAGGGGGCCTAACGTCTTTCTCTGGGGCCAACGTCCTGACTTTC	CAITGTGGLTSFSGANVLTF
NA	14	NA	TRBV7-8	TRBJ1-5	TGTGCCAGCAGCTCGGGGGGGGAAGTTCAGCCCCAGCATTTT	CASSSGGEVQPQHF
TRBD1	17	NA	TRBV7-9	TRBJ1-4	TGTGCCAGCAGCGCCCGGGGACAGGGCGGAGATAATGAAAAACTGTTTTTT	CASSARGQGGDNEKLFF
NA	14	NA	TRBV5-5	TRBJ2-5	TGTGCCAGCAGCTTAAACGGGATCCAAGAGACCCAGTACTTC	CASSLNGIQETQYF
NA	13	few	TRBV11-3	TRBJ1-1	TGTGCCAGCAGCTTAGAAGGACATTCTGAAGCTTTCTTT	CASSLEGHSEAFF
TRBD1	15	NA	TRBV3-1/TRBV3-2	TRBJ2-1	TGTGCCAGCAGCCCTGACAGGGGGACCTACAATGAGCAGTTCTTC	CASSPDRGTYNEQFF
TRBD1	15	NA	TRBV7-6	TRBJ2-3	TGTGCCAGCAGCCCCTCAAGGGGGCCGGTGGATACGCAGTATTTT	CASSPSRGPVDTQYF
TRBD1	13	NA	TRBV27	TRBJ1-2	TGTGCCAGCTCACGAGACAGGGCGGGGGGCTACACCTTC	CASSRDRAGGYTF
TRBD1	15	few	TRBV7-9	TRBJ1-5	TGTGCCAGCAGCTTAGAAGGGGGCTTCAATCAGCCCCAGCATTTT	CASSLEGGFNQPQHF
NA	15	NA	TRBV18	TRBJ1-3	TGTGCCAGCTCACACGGAGGTAGCTCTGGAAACACCATATATTTT	CASSHGGSSGNTIYF
NA	18	NA	TRBV7-2	TRBJ2-2	TGTGCCAGCAGCTTAGGGTTCCGTGATTACAGGAACACCGGGGAGCTGTTTTTT	CASSLGFRDYRNTGELFF
NA	13	NA	TRBV5-8	TRBJ1-6	TGTGCCAGCAGCTTGGCCCTACAGGTGCCCCTCCACTTT	CASSLALQVPLHF
NA	14	NA	TRBV20-1	TRBJ2-7	TGCAGTGCTAGTACCCCCGGGGAGAGGGAGGAGCAGTACTTC	CSASTPGEREEQYF
TRBD2	15	NA	TRBV5-5	TRBJ2-1	TGTGCCAGCAGCCTAGCGGGGCGGGACTACAATGAGCAGTTCTTC	CASSLAGRDYNEQFF
NA	14	NA	TRBV19	TRBJ2-1	TGTGCCAGCACCATGGGGGGGCTTCCCAATGAGCAGTTCTTC	CASTMGGLPNEQFF
NA	15	NA	TRBV28	TRBJ2-2	TGTGCCAGTAGTAACGGACAGAGAAACACCGGGGAGCTGTTTTTT	CASSNGQRNTGELFF
TRBD2	15	NA	TRBV5-3	TRBJ2-5	TGTGCCAGAATCGGTTCTAGCGGGGTACAAGAGACCCAGTACTTC	CARIGSSGVQETQYF
TRBD1	15	NA	TRBV5-8	TRBJ2-7	TGTGCCAGCAGCTTGGGCAGGGGGCCTTCCTACGAGCAGTACTTC	CASSLGRGPSYEQYF
TRBD2	14	NA	TRBV20-1	TRBJ2-1	TGCAGTGCTAGTCTGACGGGGGGCTACAATGAGCAGTTCTTC	CSASLTGGYNEQFF
NA	12	NA	TRBV19	TRBJ1-2	TGTGCCAGTAAAGCCGGGGGTCCTGGCTACACCTTC	CASKAGGPGYTF
NA	12	NA	TRBV5-4	TRBJ1-1	TGTGCCAGCAGCGGAGGGTATACTGAAGCTTTCTTT	CASSGGYTEAFF
NA	15	NA	TRBV10-3	TRBJ2-3	TGTGCCACCCGGGGGGCGGGGGCCGGCACAGATACGCAGTATTTT	CATRGAGAGTDTQYF
NA	12	few	TRBV9	TRBJ1-2	TGTGCCAGCAGCGTGAGCGGGTGGGGCTACACCTTC	CASSVSGWGYTF
TRBD2	16	once	TRBV24-1	TRBJ2-2	TGTGCCACCAGTGACGTAGCGGGGACGAACACCGGGGAGCTGTTTTTT	CATSDVAGTNTGELFF
NA	18	NA	TRBV27	TRBJ1-2	TGTGCCAGCAGTTTATCTGGTACGGAGGCAGGTTGGGCCTATGGCTACACCTTC	CASSLSGTEAGWAYGYTF